Listed here are 9 T cell receptor beta chains from one sample, sequenced in a study of cytomegalovirus exposure and HLA in healthy donors. PCR primers comprised 60 Vbeta and 13 Jbeta primers. Only in-frame clones appear in the TCRdb table, and some are missing; sequencing was by immunoSEQ multiplex PCR. The sample yields over 150,000 clones, about 75% seen once. Sequencing was performed on PBMCs. Receptors originate from a male donor in good health and CMV-seronegative.

The rearrangement joins TRBV19 to TRBJ1-5, with 9 bases aligning to TRBD1. There are 16 residues in the CDR3. V dropped 6 bases and J dropped 3; count of bases not matched to a gene: 9. Germline V gene lookup returns CDR1 LNHDA and CDR2 SQIVND (reference sequence). The CDR3, as DNA: TGTGCCAGTAGCCCCCGGGGACAGGGCGACAATCAGCCCCAGCATTTT. Encoded protein: CASSPRGQGDNQPQHF.

In DNA, the CDR3 is TGCGCCAGCAGCGACCGGGGAATCGTGGAGACCCAGTACTTC. It encodes CASSDRGIVETQYF. The V gene is TRBV4-1, the J gene TRBJ2-5, with D tentatively TRBD2 (5 bases). V was cut by 5 bases and J by 5 bases, with 15 bases left in between. The CDR3 is 14 amino acids. In germline, CDR1 is MGHRA, CDR2 YSYEKL.

The CDR3: CASSSMLGSGKYEQYF. CDR3 nucleotides: TGTGCCAGCAGCTCGATGCTTGGTAGCGGGAAGTACGAGCAGTACTTC. The V and J genes are TRBV7-8 and TRBJ2-7; TRBD2 matches 8 bases. CDR1 and CDR2 from the germline V gene are SGHVS and FQNEAQ. CDR3 size: 16 residues. V dropped 4 bases and J dropped 4; count of bases not matched to a gene: 12. Full variable domain (missing parts from reference TRBV7-8 and TRBJ2-7): GAGVSQSPRYKVAKRGQDVALRCDPISGHVSLFWYQQALGQGPEFLTYFQNEAQLDKSGLPSDRFFAERPEGSVSTLKIQRTQQEDSAVYLCASSSMLGSGKYEQYFGPGTRLTVT.

J is TRBJ2-1 and V is TRBV4-1, with 11 bases that match TRBD2. CDR1 is MGHRA and CDR2 is YSYEKL in the germline V gene. V was clipped by 0 bases and J by 0 bases; unmatched bases: 16. This CDR3 has 22 residues. The CDR3 spells CASSQDRVGLAGGQSSYNEQFF. In nucleotides, the CDR3 is TGCGCCAGCAGCCAAGATCGAGTCGGGCTAGCGGGGGGACAAAGCTCCTACAATGAGCAGTTCTTC.

The chain combines TRBV6-5 with TRBJ1-2; D unresolved. The CDR3 length is 15 residues. Germline V lookup: CDR1 MNHEY, CDR2 SVGAGI. V was pared by 0 bases and J by 0 bases, with 8 bases between. This CDR3 reads CASSYSAVTNYGYTF. CDR3 DNA: TGTGCCAGCAGTTACTCTGCAGTAACTAACTATGGCTACACCTTC.

The chain has TRBV10-3 and TRBJ2-3; 8 nucleotides line up with TRBD2. CDR1 ENHRY and CDR2 SYGVKD come from the germline V gene. V dropped 8 bases and J dropped 5; count of bases not matched to a gene: 0. The CDR3 extends over 11 amino acids. CDR3 sequence reads: CAIAGGDTQYF. Here the CDR3 DNA reads TGTGCCATCGCGGGGGGAGATACGCAGTATTTT.

The rearrangement links TRBV7-6 to TRBJ1-6; D might be TRBD1 (5 bases). In germline, CDR1 is SGHVS, CDR2 FNYEAQ. The V end was cut by 2 bases, the J end by 6 bases, with 8 bases between. The CDR3 is 14 residues long. The CDR3 DNA is TGTGCCAGCAGCTTAACCAGGGTTAATTCACCCCTCCACTTT. This encodes CASSLTRVNSPLHF.

This clone is a singleton in its sample. The J gene is TRBJ2-1, the V gene TRBV6-5; the match to TRBD2 covers 8 bases. Germline CDR1 is MNHEY and CDR2 is SVGAGI. V gave up 7 bases and J gave up 2 bases; unmatched junction bases: 7. The CDR3 runs to 15 residues. CDR3 DNA: TGTGCCAGCACTGGGCCCGGGGGGGCCTACAATGAGCAGTTCTTC. It yields the protein CASTGPGGAYNEQFF.

This clone appeared once. V usage is TRBV11-2 and J usage is TRBJ1-2, with D perhaps matching TRBD1 (6 bases). The CDR3 has 12 amino acids. V was clipped by 5 bases and J by 6 bases, with 10 bases between them. Germline V gene data show CDR1 as SGHAT and CDR2 as FQNNGV. CDR3 residues: CASSQRTDGYTF. In DNA form, the CDR3 reads TGTGCCAGCAGCCAAAGGACAGATGGCTACACCTTC.